The rows below give T cell receptor beta chains drawn from one sample of a study of cytomegalovirus exposure and HLA in healthy donors. Assay used: immunoSEQ multiplex PCR; TCRdb lists only in-frame clones, some missing. The sample lists about 73,000 clones; 85% to 95% were seen once. Sequenced material: PBMCs. These receptors came from a man between 18 and 35 years old in good health and CMV-seronegative. Each CDR3 is given with its conserved first and last residue. D genes are given only for firm matches. The listing skips clone size in some rows; elsewhere it reads once, few, many or a size class.

once | TRBJ1-5 | 12 | NA | TRBV6-1 | CASSANREPQHF | TGTGCCAGCAGTGCCAACCGGGAGCCCCAGCATTTT
NA | TRBJ1-1 | 13 | NA | TRBV6-6 | CASRDSTYTEAFF | TGTGCCAGCAGGGACTCTACCTACACTGAAGCTTTCTTT
NA | TRBJ1-1 | 12 | NA | TRBV19 | CASSTQGSEAFF | TGTGCCAGTAGTACTCAGGGCTCCGAAGCTTTCTTT
NA | TRBJ2-5 | 17 | TRBD2 | TRBV4-2 | CASSRHPRTSGEETQYF | TGTGCCAGCAGCCGACACCCTCGGACTAGCGGGGAAGAGACCCAGTACTTC
NA | TRBJ1-3 | 14 | NA | TRBV27 | CASSLSRHGNTIYF | TGTGCCAGCAGTTTATCGAGACACGGCAACACCATATATTTT
NA | TRBJ1-6 | 16 | NA | TRBV6-4 | CASSDSNSGENSPLHF | TGTGCCAGCAGTGACTCGAATTCAGGGGAAAATTCACCCCTCCACTTT
NA | TRBJ2-7 | 11 | NA | TRBV29-1 | CSGGTSYEQYF | TGCAGCGGCGGGACTTCCTACGAGCAGTACTTC
NA | TRBJ1-3 | 15 | NA | TRBV28 | CASSAPTLTGNTIYF | TGTGCCAGCAGCGCTCCCACACTAACTGGAAACACCATATATTTT
NA | TRBJ1-1 | 13 | NA | TRBV6-5 | CASTRAMNTEAFF | TGTGCCAGCACCAGGGCCATGAACACTGAAGCTTTCTTT
NA | TRBJ2-5 | 15 | TRBD1 | TRBV11-2 | CASSYQQGRQETQYF | TGTGCCAGCAGCTACCAACAGGGGCGCCAAGAGACCCAGTACTTC
NA | TRBJ2-3 | 13 | NA | TRBV19 | CASSEGSADTQYF | TGTGCCAGTAGTGAGGGAAGCGCAGATACGCAGTATTTT
once | TRBJ1-5 | 12 | NA | TRBV4-2 | CASSRGNQPQHF | TGTGCCAGCAGCCGAGGCAATCAGCCCCAGCATTTT
NA | TRBJ1-3 | 18 | NA | TRBV7-6 | CASSSGLSRPSSGNTIYF | TGTGCCAGCAGCTCCGGTTTGAGTCGTCCCTCCTCTGGAAACACCATATATTTT
NA | TRBJ1-2 | 14 | NA | TRBV7-9 | CASSPSGEGYGYTF | TGTGCCAGCAGCCCCTCGGGGGAGGGCTATGGCTACACCTTC
NA | TRBJ2-3 | 17 | TRBD1 | TRBV7-9 | CASSLGKTGFDTDTQYF | TGTGCCAGCAGCCTAGGAAAGACAGGGTTCGACACAGATACGCAGTATTTT
NA | TRBJ1-2 | 14 | NA | TRBV29-1 | CSASSGGGNYGYTF | TGCAGCGCTTCCTCGGGGGGCGGTAACTATGGCTACACCTTC
NA | TRBJ2-5 | 16 | NA | TRBV5-1 | CASGGASNQIQETQYF | TGCGCCAGCGGCGGGGCTAGCAACCAAATACAAGAGACCCAGTACTTC
NA | TRBJ2-5 | 17 | NA | TRBV13 | CASSSTNRRSLQETQYF | TGTGCCAGCAGCTCGACCAACCGGAGATCACTACAAGAGACCCAGTACTTC
NA | TRBJ1-5 | 15 | NA | TRBV6-5 | CASRGSGRGNQPQHF | TGTGCCAGCAGGGGGTCAGGGAGGGGAAATCAGCCCCAGCATTTT
NA | TRBJ2-7 | 14 | TRBD1 | TRBV7-8 | CASSLRQGDYEQYF | TGTGCCAGCAGCTTAAGGCAGGGGGACTACGAGCAGTACTTC
NA | TRBJ1-2 | 15 | TRBD1 | TRBV2 | CASRTGQGRDYGYTF | TGTGCCAGCAGGACAGGACAGGGTAGAGACTATGGCTACACCTTC
NA | TRBJ1-1 | 14 | NA | TRBV5-4 | CASSLDGGVTEAFF | TGTGCCAGCAGCTTGGATGGCGGGGTGACTGAAGCTTTCTTT
NA | TRBJ2-5 | 13 | NA | TRBV27 | CASSLGHTETQYF | TGTGCCAGCAGTCTCGGACACACGGAGACCCAGTACTTC
NA | TRBJ2-7 | 13 | NA | TRBV29-1 | CSVATDKAYEQYF | TGCAGCGTTGCGACGGACAAAGCCTACGAGCAGTACTTC
NA | TRBJ1-4 | 12 | NA | TRBV29-1 | CSAGTGGEKLFF | TGCAGCGCCGGGACGGGAGGGGAAAAACTGTTTTTT
NA | TRBJ2-5 | 13 | NA | TRBV7-2 | CASSLAGSETQYF | TGTGCCAGCAGCTTAGCGGGGAGTGAGACCCAGTACTTC
NA | TRBJ2-7 | 14 | TRBD1 | TRBV27 | CASSQGQGAREQYF | TGTGCCAGCAGCCAGGGACAGGGGGCTCGCGAGCAGTACTTC
NA | TRBJ2-1 | 14 | TRBD1 | TRBV18 | CASSPGQGIDEQFF | TGTGCCAGCTCACCGGGACAGGGTATCGATGAGCAGTTCTTC
NA | TRBJ1-2 | 15 | NA | TRBV4-2 | CASSQEYGANYGYTF | TGTGCCAGCAGCCAAGAGTATGGGGCCAACTATGGCTACACCTTC
NA | TRBJ1-1 | 14 | TRBD1 | TRBV13 | CASSAGQGGTEAFF | TGTGCCAGCAGCGCCGGACAGGGTGGCACTGAAGCTTTCTTT
NA | TRBJ1-2 | 11 | NA | TRBV5-3 | CARSARYGYTF | TGTGCCAGAAGCGCCAGGTATGGCTACACCTTC
NA | TRBJ1-1 | 13 | TRBD1 | TRBV2 | CASSFGQGAEAFF | TGTGCCAGCAGTTTCGGACAGGGCGCTGAAGCTTTCTTT
NA | TRBJ1-2 | 16 | NA | TRBV30 | CAWSVVFGGGTFGYTF | TGTGCCTGGAGTGTAGTCTTTGGTGGAGGGACCTTTGGCTACACCTTC
NA | TRBJ1-1 | 16 | TRBD1 | TRBV19 | CASTRWTGAMNTEAFF | TGTGCCAGCACGCGGTGGACAGGGGCTATGAACACTGAAGCTTTCTTT
few | TRBJ2-7 | 15 | NA | TRBV9 | CASSVSGDLSYEQYF | TGTGCCAGCAGCGTGTCGGGGGATCTCTCCTACGAGCAGTACTTC
NA | TRBJ2-2 | 15 | NA | TRBV27 | CASRGGQTNTGELFF | TGTGCCAGCAGGGGGGGGCAGACGAACACCGGGGAGCTGTTTTTT
NA | TRBJ2-7 | 15 | NA | TRBV14 | CASSQDSLVFSEQYF | TGTGCCAGCAGCCAAGATAGCCTAGTGTTCAGCGAGCAGTACTTC
NA | TRBJ2-3 | 15 | TRBD1 | TRBV9 | CASSAGTGRTDTQYF | TGTGCCAGCAGCGCTGGGACAGGGCGGACAGATACGCAGTATTTT
NA | TRBJ2-1 | 16 | NA | TRBV30 | CAWSRLAGLKNNEQFF | TGTGCCTGGAGTCGATTGGCAGGGCTAAAGAACAATGAGCAGTTCTTC
NA | TRBJ1-1 | 14 | NA | TRBV27 | CASSSGFRSTEAFF | TGTGCCAGCAGCTCAGGGTTTCGGAGCACTGAAGCTTTCTTT
once | TRBJ1-3 | 14 | TRBD1 | TRBV2 | CASRGQVSGNTIYF | TGTGCCAGCAGAGGACAGGTCTCTGGAAACACCATATATTTT
NA | TRBJ2-3 | 14 | NA | TRBV7-9 | CASSHTDNEDTQYF | TGTGCCAGCAGCCATACGGACAACGAAGATACGCAGTATTTT
NA | TRBJ2-7 | 13 | TRBD1 | TRBV30 | CAWRGTGGYEQYF | TGTGCCTGGCGCGGGACAGGCGGCTACGAGCAGTACTTC